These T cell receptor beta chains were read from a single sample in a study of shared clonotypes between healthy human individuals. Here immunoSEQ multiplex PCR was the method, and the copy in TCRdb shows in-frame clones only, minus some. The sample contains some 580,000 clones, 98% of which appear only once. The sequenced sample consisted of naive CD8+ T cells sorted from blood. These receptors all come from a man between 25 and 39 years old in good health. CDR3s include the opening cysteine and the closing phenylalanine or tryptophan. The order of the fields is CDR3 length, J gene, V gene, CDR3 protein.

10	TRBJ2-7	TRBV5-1	CASPQNEQYF
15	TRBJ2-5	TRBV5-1	CASSLSRPGQETQYF
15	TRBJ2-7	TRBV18	CASSSGYSPSYEQYF
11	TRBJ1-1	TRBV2	CASTENTEAFF
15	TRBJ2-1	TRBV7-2	CASSLAGALYNEQFF
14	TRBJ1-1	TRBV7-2	CASRRRGPNTEAFF
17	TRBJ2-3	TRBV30	CAWQGSGITYRTDTQYF
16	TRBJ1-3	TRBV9	CASSDRTGTSGNTIYF
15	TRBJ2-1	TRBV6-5	CASRPSGTPYNEQFF
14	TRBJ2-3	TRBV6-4	CASSMGLGLDTQYF
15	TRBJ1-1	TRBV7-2	CASSLGQGAPAWTFF
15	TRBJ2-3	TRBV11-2	CASSPSGSGPDTQYF
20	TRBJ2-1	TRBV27	CASSSNLGLATWGSYNEQFF
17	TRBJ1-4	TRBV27	CASSLYPQGVTDEKLFF
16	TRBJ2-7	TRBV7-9	CASSLSTGTTFYEQYF
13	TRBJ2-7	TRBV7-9	CASSLGATYEQYF
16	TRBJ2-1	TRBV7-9	CASSYPRGRANNEQFF
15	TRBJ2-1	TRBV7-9	CASSLVSDAYNEQFF
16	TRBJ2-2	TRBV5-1	CASSSGQGYPNWELFF
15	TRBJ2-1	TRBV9	CASAEREVTYNEQFF
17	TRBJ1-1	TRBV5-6	CASSLLAGRRQGTEAFF
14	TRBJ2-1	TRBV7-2	CARRLAGAYNEQFF
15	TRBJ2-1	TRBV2	CASSPSTTSVGEQFF
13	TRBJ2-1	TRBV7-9	CASTDRGDNEQFF
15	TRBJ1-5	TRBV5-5	CASITHPGQFGPQHF
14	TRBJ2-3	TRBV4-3	CASSPGLVKDTQYF
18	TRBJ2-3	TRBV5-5	CASSRAPTSGEFTDTQYF
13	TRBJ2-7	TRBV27	CASSLISGYEQYF
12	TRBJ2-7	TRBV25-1	CASSDPRYEQYF
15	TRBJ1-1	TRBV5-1	CASSPGGGPNTEAFF
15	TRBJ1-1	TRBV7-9	CASSPPTGENTEAFF
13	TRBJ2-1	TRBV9	CASSVGGESEQFF
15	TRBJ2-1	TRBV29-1	CSVLVAGGIYNEQFF
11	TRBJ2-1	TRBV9	CASSVEGSLFF
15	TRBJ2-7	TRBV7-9	CASSSPSDRSYEQYF
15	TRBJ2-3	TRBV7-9	CASSLGSGGTDTQYF
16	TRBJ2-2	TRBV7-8	CASSAPTGWGTGELFF
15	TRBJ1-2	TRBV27	CASSPTTGPGDGYTF
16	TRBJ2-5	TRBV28	CASSFRVTSPPSTQYF
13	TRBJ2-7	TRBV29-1	CSVQDKHSYEQYF
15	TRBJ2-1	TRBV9	CASSGNIEGYNEQFF
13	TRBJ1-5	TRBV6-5	CASGPGSNQPQHF
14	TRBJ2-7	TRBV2	CASIPTASSYEQYF
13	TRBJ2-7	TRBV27	CASSLWGAGEQYF
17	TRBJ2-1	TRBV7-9	CASSLEFSGGRAAEQFF
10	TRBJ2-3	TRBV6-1	CASSTDTQYF
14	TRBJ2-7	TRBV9	CASSARDSAYEQYF
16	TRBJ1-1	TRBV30	CAWSPSPRPRETEAFF
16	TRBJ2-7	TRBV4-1	CASSQARQGAGYEQYF
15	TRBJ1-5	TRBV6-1	CASSEARLWGGPQHF